The 13 T cell receptor beta chains below come from one sample, sequenced in a study of blood T cell repertoires in COVID-19. Libraries were prepared by immunoSEQ multiplex PCR; TCRdb keeps only in-frame clonotypes and omits some of them. The sample records 300,000 or so clones, around nine tenths being singletons. The sample comprised peripheral blood. Source of these receptors: a man aged 50 to 59 with active or convalescent COVID-19.

The J gene is TRBJ2-7, the V gene TRBV10-3; 7 bases map to TRBD1. The CDR3 has 14 residues. The junction had 1 base not matched to a gene; V was cut back by 2 bases and J by 0 bases. Germline V gene sequence: CDR1 ENHRY, CDR2 SYGVKD. For the CDR3, the DNA is TGTGCCATCAGTGAGGGACAGGCCTCCTACGAGCAGTACTTC. Protein sequence: CAISEGQASYEQYF.

About this clone itself: The same CDR3 arises from other DNA sequences in this sample as well. This chain links TRBV30 with TRBJ1-3; D is uncertain. Trimming took 0 bases from V and 4 from J, leaving 7 bases between them. Germline V gene lookup returns CDR1 GTSNPN and CDR2 SVGIG (reference sequence). The CDR3 length is 13 residues. CDR3 DNA sequence: TGTGCCTGGAGTGTAAGCAGGGGAAACACCATATATTTT. Amino acids: CAWSVSRGNTIYF.

The genes are TRBV19 and TRBJ1-1, with D unclear. CDR3 length: 14 amino acids. Trimming left V 3 bases short and J 6 bases short, with 14 bases between. The V gene's germline CDR1 is LNHDA and CDR2 SQIVND (reference sequence). Written as DNA, the CDR3 is TGTGCCAGTAGTATTAATGGGGAGTTCCCTGAAGCTTTCTTT. It specifies CASSINGEFPEAFF.

The chain employs TRBV5-4 and TRBJ2-3, with D possibly TRBD2 on 5 matching bases. CDR1 SGHNT and CDR2 YYREEE come from the germline V gene (reference sequence). Trimming took off 0 bases at V and 2 bases at J, with 16 bases between the two ends. The CDR3 is 17 amino acids. The CDR3 DNA reads as TGTGCCAGCAGCTTGGGCCCCGGAATGGAGGTCACAGATACGCAGTATTTT. Translating it yields CASSLGPGMEVTDTQYF.

This rearrangement joins TRBV28 to TRBJ2-7; the match to TRBD2 covers 9 bases. Unmatched junction bases numbered 8, after V lost 4 bases and J lost 1 base. This CDR3 contains 16 residues. Per the germline V gene, CDR1 is MDHEN and CDR2 is SYDVKM. CDR3 DNA sequence: TGTGCCAGCAGTTACATAGCGGGAGAGGCTTCCTACGAGCAGTACTTC. It specifies CASSYIAGEASYEQYF.

The DNA of the CDR3 is TGTGCCAGCACCACTAACAGGGCCCACAGTAATGAAAAACTGTTTTTT. The encoded protein is CASTTNRAHSNEKLFF. The chain employs TRBV28 and TRBJ1-4, with D maybe TRBD1 (6 bases). Germline V lookup: CDR1 MDHEN, CDR2 SYDVKM. Between the trimmed V and J ends, which lost 7 bases and 4 bases, there was a span of 19 bases. CDR3 length: 16 amino acids. Full variable domain (outside the CDR3, taken from reference TRBV28 and TRBJ1-4): DVKVTQSSRYLVKRTGEKVFLECVQDMDHENMFWYRQDPGLGLRLIYFSYDVKMKEKGDIPEGYSVSREKKERFSLILESASTNQTSMYLCASTTNRAHSNEKLFFGSGTQLSVL.

The chain recombines TRBV18 with TRBJ2-7, with 7 bases aligning to TRBD2. From germline, CDR1 is KGHSH and CDR2 LQKENI. The CDR3 is made up of 13 amino acids. With V trimmed by 3 bases and J by 5 bases, 4 bases remained unmatched. The CDR3 DNA is TGTGCCAGCTCACCCGCGGGAGTCAACGAGCAGTACTTC. Translating it yields CASSPAGVNEQYF. Full variable domain (rest looked up from reference TRBV18 and TRBJ2-7): NAGVMQNPRHLVRRRGQEARLRCSPMKGHSHVYWYRQLPEEGLKFMVYLQKENIIDESGMPKERFSAEFPKEGPSILRIQQVVRGDSAAYFCASSPAGVNEQYFGPGTRLTVT.

CDR3 DNA: TGTGCCAGCAGTGATACAGTAAATTCACCCCTCCACTTT. Translation: CASSDTVNSPLHF. This chain joins TRBV2 and TRBJ1-6; D not certain. Trimming stripped 3 bases from V and 7 bases from J, with 7 bases between. The V gene's germline CDR1 is SNHLY and CDR2 FYNNEI. The CDR3 has 13 residues.

This chain connects TRBV2 to TRBJ1-1, with D perhaps TRBD1 (5 bases). Germline-derived CDR1 and CDR2 are SNHLY and FYNNEI. The CDR3 runs 14 residues. V was shortened by 6 bases and J by 5 bases, with 16 bases between the two germline ends. The CDR3 region has the DNA TGTGCCAGCAGCTACAGGCCACCTGAGACTGAAGCTTTCTTT. Protein: CASSYRPPETEAFF.

The V and J genes are TRBV18 and TRBJ1-5; 12 nucleotides line up with TRBD1. Germline V gene data show CDR1 as KGHSH and CDR2 as LQKENI. The CDR3 loop spans 16 amino acids. V lost 3 bases and J lost 6; bases outside the gene matches: 6. CDR3 region: CASSPGTGGMVQPQHF. Written as DNA, the CDR3 is TGTGCCAGCTCACCGGGGACAGGGGGCATGGTTCAGCCCCAGCATTTT.

At least ten counts were recorded for this clone. The chain joins TRBV5-6 to TRBJ1-4; unclear D gene. The germline V gene encodes CDR1 SGHDT and CDR2 YYEEEE. The CDR3 totals 17 residues. V was trimmed by 5 bases and J by 0 bases, leaving 17 bases between them. The CDR3 DNA reads as TGTGCCAGCAGTGGGTTTGAGGGAAGTGCAACTAATGAAAAACTGTTTTTT. It specifies CASSGFEGSATNEKLFF.

The V gene is TRBV10-3, the J gene TRBJ2-5, with D perhaps matching TRBD2 (7 bases). The CDR3 spans 15 residues. The V and J ends lost 2 bases and 2 bases respectively, with 12 bases between them. Germline V gene data show CDR1 as ENHRY and CDR2 as SYGVKD. CDR3 nucleotide sequence: TGTGCCATCAGTGAGGGGAAGGGGGGGCAAGAGACCCAGTACTTC. Translating gives CAISEGKGGQETQYF.

This rearrangement joins TRBV30 to TRBJ2-1, with TRBD2 as a possible D gene (5 bases). Germline V gene data show CDR1 as GTSNPN and CDR2 as SVGIG (reference sequence). The length of the CDR3 is 12 residues. The V end lost 2 bases, the J end lost 15 bases, and 17 bases lay between the germline ends. In nucleotides, the CDR3 is TGTGCCTGGAGTCCCCTTGGGAGAGGACCGTTCTTC. It is translated as CAWSPLGRGPFF.